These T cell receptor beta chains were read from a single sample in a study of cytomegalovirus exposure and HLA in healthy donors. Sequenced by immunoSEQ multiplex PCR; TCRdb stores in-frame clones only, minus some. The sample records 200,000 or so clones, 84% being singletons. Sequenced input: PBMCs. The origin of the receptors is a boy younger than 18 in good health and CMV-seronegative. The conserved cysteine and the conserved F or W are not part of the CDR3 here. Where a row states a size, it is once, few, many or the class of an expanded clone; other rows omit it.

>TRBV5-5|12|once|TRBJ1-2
ASKLTGANYGYT
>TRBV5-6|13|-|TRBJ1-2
ASSTSGTGVYGYT
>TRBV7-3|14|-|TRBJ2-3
ASSSLAGGHTDTQY
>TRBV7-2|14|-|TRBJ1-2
ASSFTAREGANGYT
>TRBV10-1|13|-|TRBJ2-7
ATSLPPGSRYEQY
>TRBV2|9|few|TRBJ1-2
ASRDSYGYT
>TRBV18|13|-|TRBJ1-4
ASSPPGRVNEKLF
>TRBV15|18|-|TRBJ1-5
ATSRDRSGQGTSSNQPQH
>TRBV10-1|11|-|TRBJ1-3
ASTQGTGNTIY
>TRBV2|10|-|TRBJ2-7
ASSGSSYEQY
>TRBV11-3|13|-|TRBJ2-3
ASSLSSPGEDTQY
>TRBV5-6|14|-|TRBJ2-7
ASSLRLSAGGYEQY
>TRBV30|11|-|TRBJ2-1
AWSVTGGNEQF
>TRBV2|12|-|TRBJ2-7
ASSEQGVTYEQY
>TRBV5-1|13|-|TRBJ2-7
ASSAGLAGAYEQY
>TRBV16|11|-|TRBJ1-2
ASSHAAVYGYT
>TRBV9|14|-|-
ASSTWTSGGLGEQY
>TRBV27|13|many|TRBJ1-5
ASSLTAYSNQPQH
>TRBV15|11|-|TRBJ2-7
ATSRGAQREQY
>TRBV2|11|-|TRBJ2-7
ASSVDRGGEQY
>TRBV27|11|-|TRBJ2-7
ASSTGGSYEQY
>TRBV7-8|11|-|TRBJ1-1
ARSLVGATEAF
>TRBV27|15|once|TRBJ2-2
ASSSPPQGARHGELF
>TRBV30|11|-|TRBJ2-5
AWSPLGKETQY
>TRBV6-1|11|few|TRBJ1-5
ASSGTGRQPQH
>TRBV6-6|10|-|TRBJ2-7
ASQGISYEQY
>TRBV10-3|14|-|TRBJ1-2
AISGGGQGANYGYT
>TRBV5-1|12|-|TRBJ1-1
ASSLTGMNTEAF
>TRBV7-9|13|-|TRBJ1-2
ASSSTDIHLYGYT
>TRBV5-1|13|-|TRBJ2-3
ASSPLSGVIDTQY
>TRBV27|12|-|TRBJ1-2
ATARYRGVYGYT
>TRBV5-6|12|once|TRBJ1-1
ASSPQAQNTEAF
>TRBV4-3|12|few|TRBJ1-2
ASSPDRVNYGYT
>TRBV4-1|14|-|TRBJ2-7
ASSHQISGGYYEQY
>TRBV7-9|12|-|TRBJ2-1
ASSLAALGNEQF
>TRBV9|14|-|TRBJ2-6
ASSGGGLAGANVLT
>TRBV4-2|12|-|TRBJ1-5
ASSRNTGVQPQH
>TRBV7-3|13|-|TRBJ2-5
ASSRGTSRPETQY
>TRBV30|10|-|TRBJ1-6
AWRPGNSPLH
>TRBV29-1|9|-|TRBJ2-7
SVSRNYEQY
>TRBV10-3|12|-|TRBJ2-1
AISGTGLYNEQF
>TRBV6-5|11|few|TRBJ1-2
ASSYSGSHGYT
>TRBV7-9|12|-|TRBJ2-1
ASKVAGERNEQF
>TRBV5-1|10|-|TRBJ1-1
ASSLLGEKAF
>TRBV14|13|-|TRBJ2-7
ASSQGGLFLYEQY
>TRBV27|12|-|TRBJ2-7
ASSLKLAGVEQY
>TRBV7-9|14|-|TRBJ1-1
SSSSYRDLNRTEAF
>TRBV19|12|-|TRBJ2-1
ASTNPVDFRGQF
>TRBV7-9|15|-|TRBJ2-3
ASSLGAGSVDTDTQY
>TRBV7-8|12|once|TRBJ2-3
ASSLGRGRDTQY